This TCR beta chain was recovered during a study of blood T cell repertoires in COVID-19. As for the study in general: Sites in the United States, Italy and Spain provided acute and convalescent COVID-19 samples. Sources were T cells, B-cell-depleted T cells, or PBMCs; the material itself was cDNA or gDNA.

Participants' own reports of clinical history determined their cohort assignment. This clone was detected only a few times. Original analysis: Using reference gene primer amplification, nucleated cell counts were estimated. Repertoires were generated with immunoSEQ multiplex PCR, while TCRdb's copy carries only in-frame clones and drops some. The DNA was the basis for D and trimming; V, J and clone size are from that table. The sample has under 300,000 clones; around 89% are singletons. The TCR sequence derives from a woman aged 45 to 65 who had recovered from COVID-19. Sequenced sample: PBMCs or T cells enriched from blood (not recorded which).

Here the CDR3 DNA reads TGTGCCAGCCGGGTCCTTGGGAGCTATGGCTACACCTTC. Encoded protein: CASRVLGSYGYTF. The rearrangement uses TRBV28 and TRBJ1-2; unclear D gene. The CDR3 has 13 amino acids. V was pared by 8 bases and J by 4 bases, with 14 bases between. The germline CDR1 and CDR2 sequences are MDHEN and SYDVKM.